This T cell receptor (beta chain) is from a study of prognosis after radiotherapy for stage I lung cancer. Study information: The biologically effective dose of the SBRT radiotherapy was at least 100 Gy, given over 3 to 5 fractions.

This clonotype was counted at least ten times. The CDR3 sequence is 14 residues long. Trimming left V 7 bases short and J 2 bases short, with 14 bases between. The germline CDR1 and CDR2 sequences are MNHNS and SASEGT. Genomic DNA provided the template from which TCR beta CDR3 was amplified by two-round multiplex PCR. Each TRBV and TRBJ gene had its own primer in the first PCR round. Universal primers went into the second round of PCR. TCRdb reanalysed the multiplex PCR reads using MiXCR and keeps one entry per CDR3 protein. The sample has about 51,000 distinct CDR3 sequences, over 30% seen once. The receptor was isolated from a donor aged 50 or older with non-small cell lung cancer. The starting material was PBMCs, obtained before or after stereotactic body radiation therapy (not recorded which). The chain is built from TRBV6-1 and TRBJ1-2; the D is unclear. The CDR3 DNA is TGTGCCAGCATCCAAACCTCTCTAAACTATGGCTACACCTTC. It translates to CASIQTSLNYGYTF.